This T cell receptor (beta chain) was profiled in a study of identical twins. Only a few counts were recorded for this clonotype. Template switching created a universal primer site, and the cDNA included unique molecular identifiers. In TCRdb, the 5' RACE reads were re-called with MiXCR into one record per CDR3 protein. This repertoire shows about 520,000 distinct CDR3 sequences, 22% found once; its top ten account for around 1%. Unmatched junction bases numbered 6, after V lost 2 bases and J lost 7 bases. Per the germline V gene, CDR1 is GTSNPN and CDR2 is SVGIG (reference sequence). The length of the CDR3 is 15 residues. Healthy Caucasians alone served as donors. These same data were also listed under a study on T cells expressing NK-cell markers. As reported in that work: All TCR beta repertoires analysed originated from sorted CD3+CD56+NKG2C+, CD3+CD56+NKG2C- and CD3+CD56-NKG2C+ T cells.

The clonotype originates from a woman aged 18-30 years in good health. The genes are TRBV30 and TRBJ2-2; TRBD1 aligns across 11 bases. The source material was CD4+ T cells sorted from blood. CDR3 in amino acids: CAWSQGQGVGGELFF. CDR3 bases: TGTGCCTGGAGTCAGGGACAGGGGGTCGGCGGGGAGCTGTTTTTT. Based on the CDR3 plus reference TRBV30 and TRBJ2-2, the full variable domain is SQTIHQWPATLVQPVGSPLSLECTVEGTSNPNLYWYRQAAGRGLQLLFYSVGIGQISSEVPQNLSASRPQDRQFILSSKKLLLSDSGFYLCAWSQGQGVGGELFFGEGSRLTVL.